The clone carrying this TCR beta chain was counted between two and nine times. Its target is unknown. TCRdb re-derived calls from the 5' RACE reads in MiXCR, one entry per CDR3 protein. The table records around 490,000 distinct CDR3 sequences, 15% of them present only once. This specimen belongs to a study of identical twins. The CDR3 is 17 residues long. The germline CDR1 and CDR2 sequences are SGHTA and FQGNSA. V lost 2 bases, J lost 4 bases, and 9 bases stayed unmatched. Healthy Caucasians provided all donations. General study findings and limits: Weaker excess sharing between twins was seen in beta out-of-frame sequences. Invariant cells of the MAIT and iNKT types might have partly distorted the zero-insertion analyses. When twins shared out-of-frame alpha sequences, those sequences had excess low generation probability.

This sample also appeared in a second study, on yellow fever vaccine responses in identical twins.

Material: CD4+ T cells sorted from blood. The receptor was isolated from a young woman in good health. V and J are TRBV7-2 and TRBJ2-1, with 9 positions matching TRBD2. The CDR3 DNA reads TGTGCCAGCAGCTTAATGGCGGGAGGGCCTCCTTACAATGAGCAGTTCTTC. Its protein product is CASSLMAGGPPYNEQFF.